Many counts were recorded for the clone carrying this TCR beta chain. Its specificity is not known. These data belong to a study of spatial heterogeneity in lung cancer. TCRdb re-analysed the 5' RACE reads in MiXCR, keeping a single row per CDR3 protein. Among approximately 7,000 distinct CDR3 sequences, more than 3% were seen once, and the ten largest hold roughly 15%. V was pared by 4 bases and J by 4 bases, with 2 bases of the junction left unmatched. Per germline, CDR1 LGHDT and CDR2 YNNKEL (reference sequence). The CDR3 is made up of 14 amino acids. Notes on the study in general: Counts of expanded intratumoral alpha and beta TCRs tracked tumor mutation counts.

Stated time point: sample taken at primary tumor resection. This specimen consisted of lung tumor tissue, obtained at surgery. The origin of this receptor is a male donor with early-stage non-small cell lung cancer. V usage is TRBV3-1 and J usage is TRBJ1-1, with 11 positions matching TRBD1. The CDR3 reads CASSRDRGFTEAFF. The CDR3 DNA follows: TGTGCCAGCAGCCGGGACAGGGGGTTCACTGAAGCTTTCTTT.